This T cell receptor (beta chain) was sequenced for a study of cytomegalovirus exposure and HLA in healthy donors. A word on this clone: As yet, its antigen is unknown.

PCR amplification relied on 60 Vbeta primers (plus 13 Jbeta primers). Here immunoSEQ multiplex PCR was the method, and the copy in TCRdb shows in-frame clones only, minus some. The data contain 100,000 to 150,000 clones, over 60% of them seen just once; the ten biggest clones take up 1.2%. Each donor was nominally healthy when sampled (though unrecorded immune exposures were likely). Germline trimming cut 6 bases from V and 4 bases from J; bases unmatched to any gene: 13. CDR1 is SNHLY and CDR2 is FYNNEI in the germline V gene. This CDR3 has 17 residues. Findings and caveats of the study: With later analysis, a missense DCLRE1C variant became linked to TCR beta V- and J-gene trimming.

The rearrangement links TRBV2 to TRBJ2-5; 11 bases agree with TRBD2. The sequence derives from a female donor in good health and CMV-seronegative. The sample was PBMCs. The CDR3 sequence is CASSARVAGGQRETQYF. The DNA for the CDR3 is TGTGCCAGCAGCGCCCGGGTAGCGGGGGGGCAACGAGAGACCCAGTACTTC.